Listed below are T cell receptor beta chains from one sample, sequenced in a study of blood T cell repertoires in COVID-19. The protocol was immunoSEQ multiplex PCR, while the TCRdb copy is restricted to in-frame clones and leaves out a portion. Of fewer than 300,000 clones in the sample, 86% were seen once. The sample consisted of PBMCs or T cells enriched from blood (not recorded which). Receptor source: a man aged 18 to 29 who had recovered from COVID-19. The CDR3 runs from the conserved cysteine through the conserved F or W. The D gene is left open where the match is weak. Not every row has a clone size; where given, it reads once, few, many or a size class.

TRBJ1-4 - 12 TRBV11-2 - TGTGCCAGCAGCCCAAGGGGGGAAAAACTGTTTTTT CASSPRGEKLFF
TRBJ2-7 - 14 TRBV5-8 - TGTGCCAGCAGCTCCCTTCCCCTCGGCTACGAGCAGTACTTC CASSSLPLGYEQYF
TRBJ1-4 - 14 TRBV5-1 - TGCGCCAGCAGCTTGGGGGGCGGACGGGAAAAACTGTTTTTT CASSLGGGREKLFF
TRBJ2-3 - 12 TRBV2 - TGTGCCAGCAGCTACAGCACAGATACGCAGTATTTT CASSYSTDTQYF
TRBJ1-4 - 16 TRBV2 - TGTGCCAGCAGTGAGGGATTACAGGCCATTAATGAAAAACTGTTTTTT CASSEGLQAINEKLFF
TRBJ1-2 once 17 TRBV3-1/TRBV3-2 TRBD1 TGTGCCAGCAGCCAAGGCAGGGGACAGGGGGCTAACTATGGCTACACCTTC CASSQGRGQGANYGYTF
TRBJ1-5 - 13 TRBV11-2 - TGTGCCAGCAGCTTCCTCAGGTTCCAGCCCCAGCATTTT CASSFLRFQPQHF
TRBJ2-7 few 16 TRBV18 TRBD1 TGTGCCAGCTCACCATCAACGGGACAGGCATCCTACGAGCAGTACTTC CASSPSTGQASYEQYF
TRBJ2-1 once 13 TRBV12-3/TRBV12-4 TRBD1 TGTGCCAGCAGTGCGAGACAGGGGGATGAGCAGTTCTTC CASSARQGDEQFF
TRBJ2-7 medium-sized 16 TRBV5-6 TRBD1 TGTGCCAGCAGCCCCCTCCGGGTAACAGGGGGAAACGAGCAGTACTTC CASSPLRVTGGNEQYF
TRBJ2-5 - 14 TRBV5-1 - TGCGCCAGCAGCTTGTCGAGTCCCCAAGAGACCCAGTACTTC CASSLSSPQETQYF
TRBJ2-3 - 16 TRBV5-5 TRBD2 TGTGCCAGCAGCATCTTAGCGGGAGGAAGCACAGATACGCAGTATTTT CASSILAGGSTDTQYF
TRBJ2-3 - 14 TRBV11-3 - TGTGCCAGCAGCTTAGCACTTTCCACAGATACGCAGTATTTT CASSLALSTDTQYF
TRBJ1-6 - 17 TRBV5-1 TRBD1 TGCGCCAGCAGCTTGAAAACAGGGGGTGGCAATAATTCACCCCTCCACTTT CASSLKTGGGNNSPLHF
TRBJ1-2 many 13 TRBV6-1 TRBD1 TGTGCCAGCAGTGAGACAGGGAGAGATGGCTACACCTTC CASSETGRDGYTF
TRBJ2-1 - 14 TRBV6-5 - TGTGCCAGCAGTTACGGCTCGCGGGCAAATGAGCAGTTCTTC CASSYGSRANEQFF
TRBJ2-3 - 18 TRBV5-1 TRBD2 TGCGCCACCGCCTCCGGACTAGCGGGAGTTGGGCCCGGAGATACGCAGTATTTT CATASGLAGVGPGDTQYF
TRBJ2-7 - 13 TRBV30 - TGTGCCTGGAGTGTACTCGGGCAGGGGGGGCAGTACTTC CAWSVLGQGGQYF
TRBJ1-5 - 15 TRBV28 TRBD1 TGTGCCAGCGTACAGGGGGGAGTGAAAAATCAGCCCCAGCATTTT CASVQGGVKNQPQHF
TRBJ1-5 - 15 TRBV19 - TGTGCCAGTAGTACCTGGGGCGGTGGTAGTCAGCCCCAGCATTTT CASSTWGGGSQPQHF
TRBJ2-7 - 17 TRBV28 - TGTGCCAGCAGTCCCAGTTGGGGGGACTTCCTATACTACGAGCAGTACTTC CASSPSWGDFLYYEQYF
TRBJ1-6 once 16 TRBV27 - TGTGCCAGCAGTTCCACCCGGGGCTCCTATAATTCACCCCTCCACTTT CASSSTRGSYNSPLHF
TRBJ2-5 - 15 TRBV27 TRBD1 TGTGCCAGCAGTTTAAGGGACAGGGTAGGAGAGACCCAGTACTTC CASSLRDRVGETQYF
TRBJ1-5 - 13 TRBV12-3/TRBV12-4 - TGTGCCAGCAGTCCGGGCGGGACTCAGCCCCAGCATTTT CASSPGGTQPQHF
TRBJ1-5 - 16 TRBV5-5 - TGTGCCAGCAGCTTGGCCCCTACAGGGCCCAATCAGCCCCAGCATTTT CASSLAPTGPNQPQHF
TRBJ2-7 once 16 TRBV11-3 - TGTGCCAGCAGCTCAACCGTCGCGGTCACGAGATACGAGCAGTACTTC CASSSTVAVTRYEQYF
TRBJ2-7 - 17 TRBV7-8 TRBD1 TGTGCCAGCAGCTTTAATCGGAGGACAGGGGAATTAGACGAGCAGTACTTC CASSFNRRTGELDEQYF
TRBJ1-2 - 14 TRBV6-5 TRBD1 TGTGCCAGCACCGCGTCCGGGACAGACTATGGCTACACCTTC CASTASGTDYGYTF
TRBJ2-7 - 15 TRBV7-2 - TGTGCCAGCAGCTTAGTCTCGGCAGGGCCCTACGAGCAGTACTTC CASSLVSAGPYEQYF
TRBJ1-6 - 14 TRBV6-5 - TGTGCCAGCAGTAAACTGGGGGGAGATTCACCCCTCCACTTT CASSKLGGDSPLHF
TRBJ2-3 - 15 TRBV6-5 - TGTGCCAGCGTTTCTAAGTCCGGGGGCACAGATACGCAGTATTTT CASVSKSGGTDTQYF